Each of the 27 T cell receptor beta chains below was sequenced from the same sample in a study of cytomegalovirus exposure and HLA in healthy donors. Using immunoSEQ multiplex PCR, the repertoire was profiled, and TCRdb retains in-frame clones only, with some absent. Of just under 150,000 clones listed, over 80% are singletons. Sequenced: PBMCs. The receptors come from a man between 18 and 29 years old in good health and CMV-seropositive.

This clone showed up just once. The chain links TRBV16 to TRBJ1-2; 10 nucleotides match TRBD1. Germline trimming cut 2 bases from V and 4 bases from J; bases unmatched to any gene: 4. Germline V lookup: CDR1 KGHSY, CDR2 FQNENV. This CDR3 contains 15 residues. The CDR3 DNA reads as TGTGCCAGCAGCCAAGGGACAGGGGTCGCCTATGGCTACACCTTC. Translated, it gives CASSQGTGVAYGYTF.

V and J are TRBV28 and TRBJ2-7; 7 positions agree with TRBD1. Germline V lookup: CDR1 MDHEN, CDR2 SYDVKM. This CDR3 is 17 amino acids long. With V trimmed by 1 base and J by 4 bases, 13 bases remained unmatched. This chain's CDR3 is CASSLSVKGGTYYEQYF. DNA for the CDR3: TGTGCCAGCAGTTTATCCGTCAAAGGGGGCACATATTACGAGCAGTACTTC.

The chain combines TRBV6-1 with TRBJ1-5; 8 nucleotides line up with TRBD1. The CDR3 extends over 12 amino acids. Germline V gene data show CDR1 as MNHNS and CDR2 as SASEGT. V was clipped by 10 bases and J by 7 bases; unmatched bases: 6. CDR3 loop: CATGQGGQPQHF. CDR3 coding DNA: TGTGCCACCGGACAGGGTGGACAGCCCCAGCATTTT.

CDR3 protein: CASTPVTYEQYF. CDR3 bases: TGTGCCAGCACACCGGTTACCTACGAGCAGTACTTC. The V call is TRBV2, the J call TRBJ2-7; no firm D call. The V gene's germline CDR1 is SNHLY and CDR2 FYNNEI. The CDR3 runs to 12 residues. Trimming removed 7 bases at V and 2 bases at J, with 9 bases between. Together with reference TRBV2 and TRBJ2-7, the CDR3 gives the full variable domain: EPEVTQTPSHQVTQMGQEVILRCVPISNHLYFYWYRQILGQKVEFLVSFYNNEISEKSEIFDDQFSVERPDGSNFTLKIRSTKLEDSAMYFCASTPVTYEQYFGPGTRLTVT.

This rearrangement joins TRBV15 to TRBJ1-2; 7 bases match TRBD1. Unmatched junction bases numbered 2, after V lost 0 bases and J lost 4 bases. This CDR3 contains 14 residues. The germline CDR1 and CDR2 sequences are LNHNV and YYDKDF (reference sequence). The CDR3 sequence is CATSREGGVYGYTF. CDR3 DNA: TGTGCCACCAGCAGAGAAGGGGGCGTCTATGGCTACACCTTC.

The J gene is TRBJ2-7, the V gene TRBV10-3; D remains unclear. Trimming cost V 3 bases and J 0 bases, with 12 bases left between them. The CDR3 covers 15 residues. In germline, CDR1 is ENHRY, CDR2 SYGVKD. This CDR3 is CAISDGPPSSYEQYF. As DNA, the CDR3 is TGTGCCATCAGTGATGGGCCACCGAGCTCCTACGAGCAGTACTTC.

The chain combines TRBV6-1 with TRBJ2-7, with TRBD1 matching 7 bases. The V and J ends lost 6 bases and 2 bases, in that order; junction bases with no gene match: 4. Germline V gene data show CDR1 as MNHNS and CDR2 as SASEGT. The CDR3 consists of 13 residues. Written as DNA, the CDR3 is TGTGCCAGCAGCCCGACAGGGCCCTACGAGCAGTACTTC. Translating it yields CASSPTGPYEQYF.

Only a few counts were recorded for this clone. This sequence joins TRBV11-2 and TRBJ2-5; 9 bases map to TRBD2. Germline loops: CDR1 SGHAT, CDR2 FQNNGV. There are 15 residues in the CDR3. V trimming: 1 base; J trimming: 4 bases; junction bases outside the gene matches: 4. This chain's CDR3 is CASSLGLAGLETQYF. In DNA form, the CDR3 reads TGTGCCAGCAGCTTAGGGCTAGCGGGATTAGAGACCCAGTACTTC.

The CDR3: CASSPLIAGYNEQFF. The CDR3, as DNA: TGTGCCAGCAGCCCCTTAATAGCGGGTTACAATGAGCAGTTCTTC. The chain combines TRBV7-9 with TRBJ2-1, with 7 bases identical to TRBD2. The V gene's germline CDR1 is SEHNR and CDR2 FQNEAQ (reference sequence). Trimming removed 5 bases from V and 4 bases from J; junction bases left unmatched: 8. The CDR3 is made up of 15 amino acids.

The chain combines TRBV5-4 with TRBJ2-3; D possibly corresponds to TRBD1 (6 bases). The CDR3 runs to 15 residues. Between the trimmed V and J ends, which lost 2 bases and 4 bases, there was a span of 14 bases. Germline loops: CDR1 SGHNT, CDR2 YYREEE (reference sequence). The chain's CDR3 is CASSFGQISPDTQYF. Written as DNA, the CDR3 is TGTGCCAGCAGCTTCGGACAGATCTCCCCAGATACGCAGTATTTT. Together with reference TRBV5-4 and TRBJ2-3, the CDR3 gives the full variable domain: ETGVTQSPTHLIKTRGQQVTLRCSSQSGHNTVSWYQQALGQGPQFIFQYYREEENGRGNFPPRFSGLQFPNYSSELNVNALELDDSALYLCASSFGQISPDTQYFGPGTRLTVL.

The chain uses TRBV10-3 and TRBJ2-1, with TRBD2 matching 9 bases. Trimming took 4 bases from V and 6 from J; bases not matched to a gene: 10. The CDR3 contains 16 residues. Germline CDR1 and CDR2: ENHRY and SYGVKD. The CDR3 is CAISGRTSDLANEQFF. CDR3 in DNA: TGTGCCATCAGTGGGAGGACTAGCGACTTGGCCAATGAGCAGTTCTTC.

This clone was found a few times. V and J are TRBV5-1 and TRBJ1-2; 8 nucleotides agree with TRBD1. The germline V gene encodes CDR1 SGHRS and CDR2 YFSETQ. The trim removed 0 bases at V and 6 bases at J, leaving 10 bases unmatched. This CDR3 contains 16 residues. CDR3 protein: CASSLGQGNGFDGYTF. The CDR3, as DNA: TGCGCCAGCAGCTTGGGACAGGGGAATGGTTTTGATGGCTACACCTTC.

The rearrangement links TRBV7-2 to TRBJ1-5, with D possibly matching TRBD1 (5 bases). V was cut by 1 base and J by 4 bases, with 11 bases left in between. CDR1 is SGHTA, CDR2 FQGNSA, per germline. The CDR3 spans 15 residues. Written as DNA, the CDR3 is TGTGCCAGCAGCTTAGGGACCGGGGGGAATCAGCCCCAGCATTTT. Its protein product is CASSLGTGGNQPQHF.

The CDR3 nucleotides are TGTGCCAGCAGTTCGACAGCTGAAGCTTTCTTT. Its translation: CASSSTAEAFF. The rearrangement links TRBV6-1 to TRBJ1-1, with D maybe TRBD1 (5 bases). In germline, CDR1 is MNHNS, CDR2 SASEGT. The CDR3 loop spans 11 amino acids. V was pared by 5 bases and J by 6 bases, with 7 bases between.

The chain is built from TRBV6-1 and TRBJ1-2; D call uncertain. V lost 2 bases and J 8 bases, leaving 12 bases between the germline ends. Germline lookup yields CDR1 MNHNS and CDR2 SASEGT. The CDR3 is 13 amino acids. The DNA of the CDR3 is TGTGCCAGCAGTGAAAACTTCGAGGGAGGCTACACCTTC. It encodes CASSENFEGGYTF.

In its sample, this clone was seen once. The rearrangement uses TRBV7-9 and TRBJ1-2, with D hard to call. Germline assignment: CDR1 SEHNR and CDR2 FQNEAQ (reference sequence). Trimming shortened V by 5 bases and J by 4 bases, and 17 bases separated the two germline ends. The CDR3 extends over 15 amino acids. The DNA for the CDR3 is TGTGCCAGCAGCCCCCCGAGCGGGCAACCCTATGGCTACACCTTC. As protein: CASSPPSGQPYGYTF.

This rearrangement joins TRBV6-6 to TRBJ1-2; D gene ambiguous. V shed 5 bases and J shed 0 bases, with 10 bases lying between them. Germline CDR1 is MNHNY and CDR2 is SVGAGI (reference sequence). This CDR3 contains 14 residues. The CDR3 sequence is CASSPGGTNYGYTF. The DNA for the CDR3 is TGTGCCAGCAGTCCAGGTGGTACTAACTATGGCTACACCTTC.

The rearrangement uses TRBV6-5 and TRBJ2-6; D not resolved. The germline V gene has CDR1 MNHEY and CDR2 SVGAGI. V was trimmed by 6 bases and J by 2 bases, leaving 5 bases between them. The CDR3 length is 13 residues. CDR3 in amino acids: CASSPAGANVLTF. The CDR3 DNA sequence: TGTGCCAGCAGCCCCGCTGGGGCCAACGTCCTGACTTTC.

V gene TRBV2 combines with J gene TRBJ2-7; 7 nucleotides align to TRBD1. V lost 6 bases and J lost 6; bases outside the gene matches: 14. The CDR3 consists of 15 residues. Looked up from germline, CDR1 is SNHLY and CDR2 is FYNNEI. The CDR3 protein is CASSHGTAHPGEQYF. The CDR3 DNA is TGTGCCAGCAGCCATGGGACAGCGCACCCGGGCGAGCAGTACTTC.

The chain uses TRBV6-1 and TRBJ1-2; 7 bases are shared with TRBD1. Germline lookup yields CDR1 MNHNS and CDR2 SASEGT. The CDR3 covers 13 residues. J was trimmed by 10 bases and V by 10 bases; bases with no gene match: 15. The CDR3 nucleotides are TGTGCCAACCGCCGGGACAGCCACTCTGACTACACCTTC. Amino acid sequence: CANRRDSHSDYTF.

The chain is built from TRBV19 and TRBJ2-5; D not certain. With 2 bases removed from V and 3 bases from J, the gap between germline ends came to 7 bases. From germline, CDR1 is LNHDA and CDR2 SQIVND (reference sequence). The CDR3 is 13 residues long. CDR3 loop: CASSIISEETQYF. The CDR3 bases are TGTGCCAGTAGTATAATATCCGAAGAGACCCAGTACTTC.

V usage is TRBV28 and J usage is TRBJ1-4; 7 bases agree with TRBD1. Germline V gene lookup returns CDR1 MDHEN and CDR2 SYDVKM. The junction had 7 bases not matched to a gene; V was cut back by 6 bases and J by 0 bases. The CDR3 covers 16 residues. CDR3 nucleotide sequence: TGTGCCAGCAGCCGACAGGGCTTTACAACTAATGAAAAACTGTTTTTT. Amino acids: CASSRQGFTTNEKLFF.

This clone was observed a single time. This rearrangement joins TRBV11-3 to TRBJ2-2, with D tentatively TRBD1 (5 bases). The CDR3 is 15 amino acids. Germline values: CDR1 SGHNT, CDR2 YENEEA. V was trimmed by 2 bases and J by 5 bases, leaving 12 bases between them. For the CDR3, the DNA is TGTGCCAGCAGCTTAACAAGGGGTTGGACCGGGGAGCTGTTTTTT. Its protein product is CASSLTRGWTGELFF.

The rearrangement joins TRBV27 to TRBJ1-5; D perhaps matches TRBD1 (6 bases). The ends were cut back, 5 bases at V and 2 bases at J, with 16 bases in the middle. The CDR3 consists of 16 residues. Germline CDR1 reads MNHEY; CDR2 reads SMNVEV (reference sequence). DNA of the CDR3: TGTGCCAGCAGTGGAATACAGGGACGGGGCAATCAGCCCCAGCATTTT. Its translation: CASSGIQGRGNQPQHF.

This sequence joins TRBV30 and TRBJ2-1, with 7 bases that match TRBD2. V lost 4 bases and J lost 4; bases outside the gene matches: 4. Germline CDR1 and CDR2: GTSNPN and SVGIG (reference sequence). The CDR3 is made up of 13 amino acids. This chain's CDR3 is CAWTSGHYNEQFF. For the CDR3, the DNA is TGTGCCTGGACTAGCGGACATTACAATGAGCAGTTCTTC. The full variable domain, rest sourced from reference TRBV30 and TRBJ2-1, is SQTIHQWPATLVQPVGSPLSLECTVEGTSNPNLYWYRQAAGRGLQLLFYSVGIGQISSEVPQNLSASRPQDRQFILSSKKLLLSDSGFYLCAWTSGHYNEQFFGPGTRLTVL.

The V call is TRBV2, the J call TRBJ2-2; no reliable D call. Trimming pared 3 bases from V and 3 bases from J, leaving 14 bases between. Looked up from germline, CDR1 is SNHLY and CDR2 is FYNNEI. The CDR3 consists of 16 residues. Here the CDR3 DNA reads TGTGCCAGCAGTGAGAGAAATAGCCTCGACACCGGGGAGCTGTTTTTT. It specifies CASSERNSLDTGELFF.

This clone was seen a single time. The rearrangement links TRBV11-2 to TRBJ1-2, with a weak D call TRBD1 (5 bases). This CDR3 has 14 residues. V lost 5 bases, J lost 2 bases, and 12 bases lay in between. Germline values: CDR1 SGHAT, CDR2 FQNNGV. In DNA form, the CDR3 reads TGTGCCAGCAGCGATCTACAGGTGAACTATGGCTACACCTTC. As protein: CASSDLQVNYGYTF. Full variable domain (rest looked up from reference TRBV11-2 and TRBJ1-2): EAGVAQSPRYKIIEKRQSVAFWCNPISGHATLYWYQQILGQGPKLLIQFQNNGVVDDSQLPKDRFSAERLKGVDSTLKIQPAKLEDSAVYLCASSDLQVNYGYTFGSGTRLTVV.